The present entry profiles one TCR beta chain with its context. Its target is not known. CDR3 size: 12 residues. Germline V gene lookup returns CDR1 MDHEN and CDR2 SYDVKM. V lost 6 bases, J lost 7 bases, and 12 bases lay in between. This sample is part of a study of T-cell memory formation after mild COVID-19. Findings and caveats of the study: For contracting clones, CD4+ ones sat mainly in CM and EM, CD8+ in EMRA. The study found balanced CD4/CD8 in clones contracting day 15 to 85 and a CD4+ lean in later expanders. The finding that pre-infection memory included some responding clones suggested that cross-reactive memory joined.

5'RACE with constant-segment primers yielded barcoded, UMI-tagged TCR alpha and TCR beta cDNA libraries. TCRdb redid the calling of the 5' RACE reads with MiXCR, one entry per CDR3 protein. The data contain some 310,000 distinct CDR3 sequences, around 20% of them singletons. This sequence joins TRBV28 and TRBJ2-5; no clear D. The source is a young man who had mild COVID-19 (a few samples of this study predate the infection). Cell type and time point are not known. The sequencing sample was made of PBMCs or a T cell subset sorted from them (not recorded which). CDR3 in amino acids: CASRVESGTQYF. The CDR3 DNA reads as TGTGCCAGCAGGGTAGAGTCGGGGACCCAGTACTTC.